Each of the 20 T cell receptor beta chains below was sequenced from the same sample in a study of OX40 agonist ivuxolimab in advanced cancers. Data came from immunoSEQ multiplex PCR; TCRdb stores just in-frame clones and leaves some out. Altogether tens of thousands of clones are present, about 85% being singletons, with the ten largest covering 6% to 7%. The source was CD4+ or CD8+ T cells sorted from blood, collected in a trial of the OX40 agonist ivuxolimab. The origin of the receptors is an adult with an advanced solid tumor such as melanoma, head and neck, liver or kidney cancer.

The chain links TRBV10-2 to TRBJ1-1; D might be TRBD1 (6 bases). CDR1 and CDR2 (germline): WSHSY, SAAADI. CDR3 length: 14 amino acids. V lost 4 bases and J lost 1, with 10 bases in between. The CDR3: CASSVTGRNTEAFF. CDR3 coding DNA: TGCGCCAGCAGTGTGACAGGAAGGAACACTGAAGCTTTCTTT.

The chain uses TRBV7-2 and TRBJ1-2, with 11 bases lining up with TRBD1. Germline values: CDR1 SGHTA, CDR2 FQGNSA. This CDR3 has 17 residues. The V gene end was trimmed by 2 bases and the J gene end by 1 base; junction bases not matched to a gene: 6. In nucleotides, the CDR3 is TGTGCCAGCAGCTTACACCGGACAGGGGGCCGTAACTATGGCTACACCTTC. Its translation is CASSLHRTGGRNYGYTF.

This chain connects TRBV11-2 to TRBJ2-3; D possibly corresponds to TRBD2 (5 bases). V lost 3 bases to trimming and J lost 9 bases, with 13 bases between them. Germline V gene data show CDR1 as SGHAT and CDR2 as FQNNGV. CDR3 length: 13 amino acids. Here the CDR3 reads CASSFNDGVTQYF. Written as DNA, the CDR3 is TGTGCCAGCAGCTTCAACGACGGGGTGACGCAGTATTTT. Combining the CDR3 with reference TRBV11-2 and TRBJ2-3 gives the whole variable domain EAGVAQSPRYKIIEKRQSVAFWCNPISGHATLYWYQQILGQGPKLLIQFQNNGVVDDSQLPKDRFSAERLKGVDSTLKIQPAKLEDSAVYLCASSFNDGVTQYFGPGTRLTVL.

This sequence joins TRBV13 and TRBJ2-1; D ambiguous. Trimming shortened V by 5 bases and J by 2 bases, and 13 bases separated the two germline ends. Germline-derived CDR1 and CDR2 are PRHDT and FYEKMQ (reference sequence). The CDR3 consists of 15 residues. Here the CDR3 reads CASSPILITYNEQFF. CDR3 bases: TGTGCCAGCAGCCCCATCCTAATCACCTACAATGAGCAGTTCTTC.

J is TRBJ2-5 and V is TRBV29-1; 9 nucleotides agree with TRBD1. Per germline, CDR1 SQVTM and CDR2 ANQGSEA. The CDR3 spans 14 residues. Losses at the gene ends were 4 bases for V and 4 bases for J; bases not matched to a gene: 7. In DNA, the CDR3 is TGCAGCGTTGGGCGGACAGGGGAACGAGAGACCCAGTACTTC. It translates to CSVGRTGERETQYF.

This clone is labeled as medium-sized. V usage is TRBV2 and J usage is TRBJ2-5, with D uncertain. Germline CDR1 SNHLY, CDR2 FYNNEI. CDR3 length: 12 amino acids. Trimming removed 5 bases from V and 3 bases from J, with 7 bases in between. CDR3 protein: CASSYAEETQYF. CDR3 sequence (DNA): TGTGCCAGCAGTTATGCCGAAGAGACCCAGTACTTC.

The rearrangement links TRBV6-5 to TRBJ2-2, with D unresolved. Germline V gene data show CDR1 as MNHEY and CDR2 as SVGAGI. There are 15 residues in the CDR3. The V end lost 2 bases, the J end lost 6 bases, and 13 bases lay between the germline ends. This chain's CDR3 is CASSYRFEEPGELFF. The CDR3 nucleotides are TGTGCCAGCAGTTACAGATTTGAAGAACCCGGGGAGCTGTTTTTT.

This rearrangement joins TRBV7-9 to TRBJ2-7, with 12 nucleotides matching TRBD2. V shed 1 base, J shed 6 bases, and the junction held 4 bases outside the gene matches. The CDR3 has 15 residues. Germline CDR1 reads SEHNR; CDR2 reads FQNEAQ (reference sequence). In nucleotides, the CDR3 is TGTGCCAGCAGCTTAGGACTAGCGGGAGTATCCGAGCAGTACTTC. This gives the protein CASSLGLAGVSEQYF. Looking up the rest from reference TRBV7-9 and TRBJ2-7 gives the full variable domain: DTGVSQNPRHKITKRGQNVTFRCDPISEHNRLYWYRQTLGQGPEFLTYFQNEAQLEKSRLLSDRFSAERPKGSFSTLEIQRTEQGDSAMYLCASSLGLAGVSEQYFGPGTRLTVT.

This sequence joins TRBV10-2 and TRBJ1-6; 8 bases agree with TRBD1. CDR1 is WSHSY and CDR2 is SAAADI in the germline V gene. The CDR3 is 17 residues long. V trimming: 2 bases; J trimming: 6 bases; junction bases outside the gene matches: 9. The CDR3, as DNA: TGCGCCAGCAGTGAGGGTCGGGACAGGTCTCTTAATTCACCCCTCCACTTT. It encodes CASSEGRDRSLNSPLHF.

The chain combines TRBV7-6 with TRBJ1-4; possible D gene TRBD1, 6 bases. Germline loops: CDR1 SGHVS, CDR2 FNYEAQ. The V end was cut by 6 bases, the J end by 5 bases, with 16 bases between. The CDR3 contains 15 residues. CDR3 amino acids: CASSLGQLKNEKLFF. CDR3 nucleotides: TGTGCCAGCAGTCTCGGACAGTTGAAAAATGAAAAACTGTTTTTT.

This chain joins TRBV6-5 and TRBJ1-1; D unclear. Per the germline V gene, CDR1 is MNHEY and CDR2 is SVGAGI. The CDR3 extends over 14 amino acids. The V gene lost 2 bases and the J gene lost 3 bases, with 10 bases spanning the gap. CDR3 DNA: TGTGCCAGCAGTTACGACCCGGCAGACACTGAAGCTTTCTTT. Its protein product is CASSYDPADTEAFF.

The chain joins TRBV7-9 to TRBJ1-1; 9 positions match TRBD1. J lost 5 bases, V lost 6 bases, and 10 bases had no gene match. The CDR3 has 15 amino acids. The germline V gene has CDR1 SEHNR and CDR2 FQNEAQ (reference sequence). The chain's CDR3 is CASRPETGGPTEAFF. The CDR3, as DNA: TGTGCCAGCAGACCAGAAACAGGGGGCCCGACTGAAGCTTTCTTT.

This clone has just a few counts. The rearrangement joins TRBV5-1 to TRBJ1-2; 8 bases are shared with TRBD1. Germline lookup yields CDR1 SGHRS and CDR2 YFSETQ. J was trimmed by 0 bases and V by 0 bases; bases with no gene match: 1. This CDR3 has 15 amino acids. The CDR3 here is CASSLAGGPNYGYTF. CDR3 DNA sequence: TGCGCCAGCAGCTTGGCAGGGGGCCCTAACTATGGCTACACCTTC.

The V call is TRBV19, the J call TRBJ1-2; D might be TRBD1 (5 bases). Germline V gene data show CDR1 as LNHDA and CDR2 as SQIVND (reference sequence). The CDR3 has 13 amino acids. Between the trimmed V and J ends, which lost 5 bases and 3 bases, there was a span of 10 bases. The CDR3 nucleotides read TGTGCCAGTAGTGCCGGGGGTCACTATGGCTACACCTTC. It encodes CASSAGGHYGYTF.

The chain carries TRBV5-1 and TRBJ2-7, with 7 bases that match TRBD2. CDR1 and CDR2 (germline): SGHRS, YFSETQ. The CDR3 sequence is 17 residues long. V lost 0 bases to trimming and J lost 0 bases; unmatched junction nucleotides: 9. The CDR3 region has the DNA TGCGCCAGCAGCTTGGTCGGAAGGAGGGAGGGCTCCTACGAGCAGTACTTC. Translated: CASSLVGRREGSYEQYF. The whole variable domain, filled in from reference TRBV5-1 and TRBJ2-7, reads KAGVTQTPRYLIKTRGQQVTLSCSPISGHRSVSWYQQTPGQGLQFLFEYFSETQRNKGNFPGRFSGRQFSNSRSEMNVSTLELGDSALYLCASSLVGRREGSYEQYFGPGTRLTVT.

V is TRBV2 and J is TRBJ2-1; 14 bases align to TRBD2. The CDR3 totals 14 residues. V lost 10 bases to trimming and J lost 10 bases; unmatched junction nucleotides: 9. Looked up from germline, CDR1 is SNHLY and CDR2 is FYNNEI. In DNA, the CDR3 is TGTGCCACCCAGGGACTAGCGGGAGTTGGAGAGCAGTTCTTC. Encoded protein: CATQGLAGVGEQFF.

The sample holds a few counts of this clone. Written as DNA, the CDR3 is TGTGCCAGCAGTTACTCGGGCGGATCCTACGAGCAGTACTTC. This encodes CASSYSGGSYEQYF. This chain connects TRBV6-5 to TRBJ2-7, with no clear D. CDR3 length equals 14 residues. Trimming took 0 bases from V and 1 from J, leaving 7 bases between them. Germline V CDR1 and CDR2: MNHEY, SVGAGI.

This clone was observed a single time. The CDR3 DNA reads as TGTGCCAGCAGCGTCGACAGGGGAGGAGGAAACACCATATATTTT. This sequence encodes CASSVDRGGGNTIYF. The gene calls are TRBV9 and TRBJ1-3; 8 bases align to TRBD1. In germline, CDR1 is SGDLS, CDR2 YYNGEE. CDR3 length: 15 amino acids. The V segment lost 2 bases and the J segment 4 bases; nucleotides outside the gene matches: 5.

This clone has just a few counts. V usage is TRBV5-6 and J usage is TRBJ1-1; 8 bases are a match to TRBD1. Per germline, CDR1 SGHDT and CDR2 YYEEEE. The J segment lost 4 bases and the V segment lost 4 bases, leaving 6 bases of the junction unmatched. The CDR3 is made up of 14 amino acids. CDR3 in DNA: TGTGCCAGCAGCGGACAGGGAGTTAGCACTGAAGCTTTCTTT. This encodes CASSGQGVSTEAFF.

The rearrangement links TRBV5-4 to TRBJ1-1; maybe TRBD1 (5 bases). The CDR3 runs to 15 residues. Deletions cut 0 bases from V and 0 bases from J, with 9 bases between. The V gene's germline CDR1 is SGHNT and CDR2 YYREEE (reference sequence). The CDR3 DNA sequence: TGTGCCAGCAGCTTGGGAGGGGCCATGAACACTGAAGCTTTCTTT. The encoded protein is CASSLGGAMNTEAFF.